This T cell receptor beta chain is drawn from a study of shared clonotypes between healthy human individuals. Trimming removed 6 bases from V and 1 base from J; junction bases left unmatched: 9. The CDR3 length is 16 residues. Germline CDR1 and CDR2: SNHLY and FYNNEI. Using immunoSEQ multiplex PCR, the repertoire was profiled, and TCRdb retains in-frame clones only, with some absent. This table has 550,000 to 600,000 clones, around 78% appearing once. Sequencing input: PBMCs. This clonotype was sampled from a woman aged 40 to 50 in good health. Some clones in this sample may be carry-over from other donors' samples. The chain is built from TRBV2 and TRBJ2-5, with TRBD2 matching over 9 bases. CDR3 amino acids: CASSKTSGLLQETQYF. The CDR3 coding sequence is TGTGCCAGCAGCAAGACTAGCGGACTACTCCAAGAGACCCAGTACTTC.